A single sample is the source of the 21 T cell receptor beta chains below, sequenced in a study of tumor and adjacent non-tumor tissue in lung cancer. Three rounds of nested PCR, following a modified ARM-PCR protocol, produced the TCRbeta library. TCRdb reprocessed the multiplex PCR reads with MiXCR, giving one entry per CDR3 protein. The table records 91,000 or so distinct CDR3 sequences, 65% to 75% of them present only once. The template was RNA from unsorted bulk tissue. The sequenced sample was lung tumor tissue. These receptor sequences come from a man in his fifties or sixties with non-small cell lung cancer.

This clonotype was observed many times. The chain employs TRBV6-5 and TRBJ1-2; no reliable D call. Germline V gene data show CDR1 as MNHEY and CDR2 as SVGAGI. The V gene lost 5 bases and the J gene lost 2 bases, with 6 bases spanning the gap. This CDR3 spans 12 amino acids. CDR3 loop: CASSGRNYGYTF. The CDR3 nucleotides are TGTGCCAGCAGTGGCAGAAACTATGGCTACACCTTC.

With respect to this clonotype: The conserved phenylalanine or tryptophan is not found at the CDR3 terminus, so this likely reflects a read error. The rearrangement uses TRBV5-4 and TRBJ1-1; TRBD1 might be the D (5 bases). Germline V gene sequence: CDR1 SGHNT, CDR2 YYREEE (reference sequence). CDR3 length: 14 residues. The CDR3 nucleotides are TGTGCCAACAGCCTATCGACAGTGAACACTGAAGCTTTCTAT. Protein product: CANSLSTVNTEAFY.

V usage is TRBV4-1 and J usage is TRBJ2-7; no firm D call. The CDR3 runs 11 residues. The V gene's germline CDR1 is MGHRA and CDR2 YSYEKL. The V end was cut by 0 bases, the J end by 13 bases, with 10 bases between. Here the CDR3 reads CASSQDSGTYF. CDR3 nucleotides: TGCGCCAGCAGCCAAGATTCAGGCACCTACTTC.

This clonotype was counted a few times. One end of the junction varies from germline; a read error may be responsible. The CDR3 loop is CASSLGLPYTGGLFF. CDR3 in DNA: TGCGCCAGCAGCTTGGGACTACCCTACACCGGGGGGCTGTTTTTT. The chain couples TRBV5-1 to TRBJ2-2; possibly TRBD2 for D (6 bases). CDR1 is SGHRS, CDR2 YFSETQ, per germline. The CDR3 sequence is 15 residues long. Full variable domain (missing parts from reference TRBV5-1 and TRBJ2-2): KAGVTQTPRYLIKTRGQQVTLSCSPISGHRSVSWYQQTPGQGLQFLFEYFSETQRNKGNFPGRFSGRQFSNSRSEMNVSTLELGDSALYLCASSLGLPYTGGLFFGEGSRLTVL.

Comments on this clonotype: One end of the junction fails to match germline, which may point to a read error. The chain is built from TRBV28 and TRBJ2-2; either TRBD1 or TRBD2 may fit D (5 bases each). The CDR3 consists of 14 residues. CDR1 is MDHEN and CDR2 is SYDVKM in the germline V gene. CDR3 in DNA: TGTGCCATCAGTTGGGCAGGGCGGATCGGGGAGCTGCTTTTT. Protein sequence: CAISWAGRIGELLF.

This clonotype was recorded only once. J is TRBJ2-3 and V is TRBV6-5; D remains ambiguous. Germline CDR1 reads MNHEY; CDR2 reads SVGAGI. V lost 4 bases to trimming and J lost 0 bases, with 8 bases between them. CDR3 length: 14 amino acids. The CDR3 DNA is TGTGCCAGCAGTTTAATCTCAAGCACAGATACGCAGTATTTT. Translated, it gives CASSLISSTDTQYF.

About this clonotype itself: Given a much more abundant clone one base away, this may be a read error. This sequence joins TRBV7-8 and TRBJ2-5; TRBD2 aligns across 7 bases. Germline CDR1 reads SGHVS; CDR2 reads FQNEAQ. CDR3 size: 17 residues. CDR3 in amino acids: CASSPTHWAGVQDTQYF. DNA for the CDR3: TGTGCCAGCAGCCCCACGCATTGGGCGGGGGTCCAAGATACCCAGTACTTC.

Concerning this clonotype itself: This may be a read error, as it is one base from a much larger clone. V is TRBV12-3 or TRBV12-4 and J is TRBJ1-2; unclear D gene. V was clipped by 3 bases and J by 8 bases, with 16 bases between them. The CDR3 has 14 amino acids. The CDR3 loop reads CASSLENSVWGYTF. CDR3 nucleotides: TGTGCCAGCAGTTTGGAAAATTCTGTGTGGGGCTACACCTTC.

As to this clonotype: At one end, the junction sequence differs from germline, possibly due to a read error. The chain couples TRBV10-3 to TRBJ2-2, with a weak D call TRBD2 (5 bases). Per germline, CDR1 ENHRY and CDR2 SYGVKD. The CDR3 is 15 amino acids. The CDR3 spells CAIRPTSTVTWELFF. In DNA, the CDR3 is TGTGCCATCAGACCCACTAGTACCGTCACCTGGGAGCTGTTTTTT.

With regard to this clonotype: One junction end disagrees with the germline gene, perhaps due to a read error. Written as DNA, the CDR3 is TGTGCCAGCAGTCAAGAAGGGTCTGGGACCAACGTCCTGACTTTC. Protein: CASSQEGSGTNVLTF. The chain employs TRBV4-1 and TRBJ2-6; D not certain. Germline loops: CDR1 MGHRA, CDR2 YSYEKL. This CDR3 region has 15 residues.

This clonotype was recorded at least ten times. This CDR3 is CASSESRGGNSPLHF. CDR3 nucleotide sequence: TGTGCCAGCAGTGAAAGCAGGGGCGGGAATTCACCCCTCCACTTT. This chain uses TRBV6-1 with TRBJ1-6; maybe TRBD1 (6 bases). The CDR3 extends over 15 amino acids. Germline CDR1 MNHNS, CDR2 SASEGT. Trimming pared 2 bases from V and 7 bases from J, leaving 12 bases between.

Worth noting for this clonotype: This clone may be a read error of a much larger clone one base away. This chain joins TRBV28 and TRBJ1-4; a possible D gene is TRBD1 (5 bases). CDR1 is MDHEN and CDR2 is SYDVKM in the germline V gene. The CDR3 totals 15 residues. CDR3 sequence: CSSSFQGGLDEKLFF. CDR3 DNA: TGTTCCAGCAGTTTCCAGGGAGGGTTGGATGAAAAACTGTTTTTT.

To note about this clonotype: A much more abundant neighbour one base away suggests this may be a read error. The chain employs TRBV7-9 and TRBJ1-4; TRBD1 aligns across 7 bases. The CDR3 is made up of 15 amino acids. The germline V gene has CDR1 SEHNR and CDR2 FQNEAQ (reference sequence). Trimming cost V 4 bases and J 8 bases; bases outside gene matches: 10. The DNA for the CDR3 is TGTGCCAGCAGCTCAGGCCGACAGGGCTCGGAAAAACTGTTTTTT. Translating it yields CASSSGRQGSEKLFF.

With regard to this clonotype: One end of the junction is discordant with germline, which a read error may explain. V usage is TRBV20-1 and J usage is TRBJ2-7; TRBD1 matches 7 bases. Germline values: CDR1 DFQATT, CDR2 SNEGSKA (reference sequence). The CDR3 totals 14 residues. The CDR3 DNA follows: TGCAGTGCTAGAGGGGGACAGAGTCCCCACGAGGAGTACTTC. Translating gives CSARGGQSPHEEYF.

The gene calls are TRBV11-2 and TRBJ2-1; D is ambiguous. The CDR3 has 16 residues. V gave up 1 base and J gave up 9 bases, with 19 bases separating them. Germline CDR1 and CDR2: SGHAT and FQNNGV. The CDR3 is CASSLVARLRVTEQFF. The CDR3 DNA is TGTGCCAGCAGCTTAGTAGCCAGGCTCAGAGTAACTGAGCAGTTCTTC.

A word on this clonotype: At one end, the junction sequence differs from germline, possibly due to a read error. V is TRBV11-3 and J is TRBJ2-7; D is unclear. The CDR3 is 13 residues long. CDR1 is SGHNT and CDR2 is YENEEA in the germline V gene. The CDR3: CASSKGNCYEQYF. The CDR3 DNA reads as TGTGCCAGCAGCAAAGGAAATTGTTACGAACAGTACTTC. The entire variable domain, with the rest obtained from reference TRBV11-3 and TRBJ2-7, is as follows: EAGVVQSPRYKIIEKKQPVAFWCNPISGHNTLYWYLQNLGQGPELLIRYENEEAVDDSQLPKDRFSAERLKGVDSTLKIQPAELGDSAVYLCASSKGNCYEQYFGPGTRLTVT.

Comments on this clonotype: One end of the junction fails to match germline, which may point to a read error. The chain has TRBV29-1 and TRBJ1-2, with D uncertain. The CDR3 runs 14 residues. Germline V CDR1 and CDR2: SQVTM, ANQGSEA. The CDR3 region is CSARRARLDYGYTF. The CDR3 nucleotides read TGCAGCGCCCGGAGGGCAAGGTTAGACTATGGGTACACCTTC.

This clonotype was observed a single time. The junction departs from the called germline gene at one end, perhaps through a read error. The V call is TRBV6-5, the J call TRBJ1-2, with D perhaps TRBD1 (6 bases). Germline loops: CDR1 MNHEY, CDR2 SVGAGI. The CDR3 is made up of 15 amino acids. CDR3 DNA sequence: TGTGCCAGCAGCAACCTCCGGGGGGCTAACTATGGCTGCACCTTC. This gives the protein CASSNLRGANYGCTF.

The genes are TRBV29-1 and TRBJ2-3, with 8 bases fitting TRBD2. The CDR3 has 15 residues. The V and J ends lost 3 bases and 2 bases, in that order; junction bases with no gene match: 7. CDR1 and CDR2 from the germline V gene are SQVTM and ANQGSEA. CDR3 in amino acids: CSVDSGGTNTDTQYF. The CDR3 coding sequence is TGCAGCGTTGATTCGGGGGGGACTAACACAGATACGCAGTATTTT.

As regards this clonotype: Sequence at one end of the junction differs from germline and may be a read error. This chain connects TRBV20-1 to TRBJ2-1, with TRBD2 matching 11 bases. The CDR3 length is 17 residues. In germline, CDR1 is DFQATT, CDR2 SNEGSKA (reference sequence). As DNA, the CDR3 is TGCAGTGCTTACTCCGGACTAGCGGGCCCATCCTACAAAGAGCAGTTCTTC. It is translated as CSAYSGLAGPSYKEQFF.

This clonotype has a single count. The rearrangement joins TRBV12-3 or TRBV12-4 to TRBJ1-5; tentative D call: TRBD1 (6 bases). The CDR3 runs 15 residues. The germline V and J ends were trimmed by 2 bases and 2 bases, with 10 bases remaining between them. The CDR3 spells CASSLTGSRNQPQHF. DNA for the CDR3: TGTGCCAGCAGTTTAACAGGGTCACGCAATCAGCCCCAGCATTTT.